Each of the 23 T cell receptor beta chains below was sequenced from the same sample in a study of post-analysis software for immune sequencing data. Every TCR beta cDNA library bore unique molecular identifiers. TCRdb reprocessed the PCR reads with MiXCR, giving one entry per CDR3 protein. Of roughly 600,000 distinct CDR3 sequences listed, roughly two fifths are singletons. No antigen is known for these receptors. The study, taken as a whole, reports: Roughly five TRBV segments appeared more often in patients than in controls, and TRBV5-6, TRBV5-1 and TRBV20-1 were among these.

Sequenced material: blood. Receptors were obtained from a girl aged 10 to 17 with multiple sclerosis.

The sample holds a few counts of this clonotype. This chain links TRBV7-2 with TRBJ2-7; D remains unclear. There are 16 residues in the CDR3. Per germline, CDR1 SGHTA and CDR2 FQGNSA. V gave up 1 base and J gave up 3 bases, with 16 bases separating them. CDR3 region: CASSLEGTLGFYEQYF. For the CDR3, the DNA is TGTGCCAGCAGCTTAGAGGGAACATTGGGGTTCTACGAGCAGTACTTC.

This rearrangement joins TRBV9 to TRBJ2-7, with D perhaps matching TRBD2 (6 bases). The tail of the sequence fits TRBJ2-4 better, so the J call may be wrong. The CDR3 totals 12 residues. The germline CDR1 and CDR2 sequences are SGDLS and YYNGEE. In DNA form, the CDR3 reads TGTGCCAGCAGTGAAGGGCGGGGCATTCAGTACTTC. This gives the protein CASSEGRGIQYF.

The V call is TRBV7-2, the J call TRBJ1-1; D ambiguous. Germline loops: CDR1 SGHTA, CDR2 FQGNSA. The CDR3 is made up of 16 amino acids. V gave up 5 bases and J gave up 0 bases, with 16 bases separating them. This CDR3 reads CASSPLGGTLNTEAFF. The CDR3 coding sequence is TGTGCCAGCAGCCCCCTCGGAGGAACCTTGAACACTGAAGCTTTCTTT.

The rearrangement uses TRBV24-1 and TRBJ2-1, with TRBD2 identical over 12 bases. Germline V gives CDR1 KGHDR, CDR2 SFDVKD. The CDR3 is 21 residues long. V was pared by 4 bases and J by 0 bases, with 15 bases of the junction left unmatched. The CDR3 bases are TGTGCCACCAGTGACACGTTTACTAGCGGGAGGTCACCCAGCTCCTACAATGAGCAGTTCTTC. This gives the protein CATSDTFTSGRSPSSYNEQFF.

This clonotype has just a few counts. This sequence joins TRBV6-6 and TRBJ2-5; possibly TRBD1 or TRBD2 for D (5 bases each). Trimming stripped 6 bases from V and 1 base from J, with 12 bases between. CDR3 length: 14 residues. Germline V gives CDR1 MNHNY, CDR2 SVGAGI (reference sequence). The CDR3 loop is CASSHGAGQETQYF. The CDR3 coding sequence is TGTGCCAGCAGCCACGGGGCGGGCCAAGAGACCCAGTACTTC.

This chain joins TRBV6-2 or TRBV6-3 and TRBJ2-7, with TRBD2 as a possible D gene (6 bases). Germline V gives CDR1 MNHEY, CDR2 SVGEGT. The CDR3 runs 15 residues. Deletions cut 5 bases from V and 4 bases from J, with 18 bases between. DNA for the CDR3: TGTGCCAGCAGTCTCCGACTGGACCGGGGGTACGAGCAGTACTTC. It yields the protein CASSLRLDRGYEQYF.

This clonotype was recorded a few times. This chain links TRBV7-9 with TRBJ2-4, with TRBD2 identical over 13 bases. The DNA end lines up better with TRBJ2-7; the J call may be wrong. The length of the CDR3 is 17 residues. Germline CDR1 reads SEHNR; CDR2 reads FQNEAQ (reference sequence). CDR3 residues: CASSPLAGGPKTYEQYF. CDR3 nucleotide sequence: TGTGCCAGCAGCCCACTAGCGGGAGGGCCAAAGACCTACGAGCAGTACTTC.

The chain has TRBV12-3 or TRBV12-4 and TRBJ1-5, with D unresolved. CDR3 length: 13 amino acids. The germline V and J ends were trimmed by 2 bases and 9 bases, with 11 bases remaining between them. CDR3 sequence (DNA): TGTGCCAGCAGTTTAAGTCCTCTGGGGCCCCAGCATTTT. Residues: CASSLSPLGPQHF.

The V call is TRBV3-1, the J call TRBJ2-7; maybe TRBD2 (5 bases). The CDR3 extends over 14 amino acids. CDR1 is LGHDT, CDR2 YNNKEL, per germline (reference sequence). Trimming cost V 0 bases and J 6 bases, with 12 bases left between them. CDR3: CASSQDNNRGEQYF. The CDR3 coding sequence is TGTGCCAGCAGCCAAGACAACAATCGGGGCGAGCAGTACTTC.

This clonotype was counted once. The chain recombines TRBV29-1 with TRBJ1-2; the D gene is possibly TRBD1 (5 bases). CDR3 length: 14 residues. V lost 4 bases to trimming and J lost 8 bases, with 20 bases between them. Germline lookup yields CDR1 SQVTM and CDR2 ANQGSEA. The CDR3 here is CSVAKFGRDEGYTF. The CDR3 nucleotides are TGCAGCGTTGCAAAGTTCGGCAGGGACGAGGGCTACACCTTC.

This clonotype has only a few counts. In DNA form, the CDR3 reads TGTGCCAGCAGTAGGAGACAAAGCACAGATACGCAGTATTTT. It codes for CASSRRQSTDTQYF. The chain carries TRBV6-6 and TRBJ2-3; D ambiguous. The CDR3 sequence is 14 residues long. Deletions cut 5 bases from V and 0 bases from J, with 9 bases between. Germline CDR1 MNHNY, CDR2 SVGAGI (reference sequence).

This chain uses TRBV3-1 with TRBJ2-2; D remains ambiguous. Germline V gene data show CDR1 as LGHDT and CDR2 as YNNKEL (reference sequence). This CDR3 has 13 residues. Trimming took off 1 base at V and 6 bases at J, with 6 bases between the two ends. The CDR3 DNA is TGTGCCAGCAGCCAAGGGGGTTCCGGGGAGCTGTTTTTT. It yields the protein CASSQGGSGELFF.

This rearrangement joins TRBV12-3 or TRBV12-4 to TRBJ2-7; D uncertain. Trimming removed 3 bases at V and 2 bases at J, with 5 bases between. The CDR3 is made up of 12 amino acids. The CDR3 DNA reads TGTGCCAGCAGTTTCTCGACCTACGAGCAGTACTTC. Residues: CASSFSTYEQYF.

This clonotype was seen more than once but under ten times. The chain is built from TRBV5-1 and TRBJ1-1, with unresolved D. With 4 bases removed from V and 0 bases from J, the gap between germline ends came to 10 bases. Per germline, CDR1 SGHRS and CDR2 YFSETQ. CDR3 size: 14 residues. The CDR3 is CASSHGRMNTEAFF. In DNA, the CDR3 is TGCGCCAGCAGCCACGGGCGGATGAACACTGAAGCTTTCTTT. The full variable domain, in which reference TRBV5-1 and TRBJ1-1 provide the parts outside the CDR3, is KAGVTQTPRYLIKTRGQQVTLSCSPISGHRSVSWYQQTPGQGLQFLFEYFSETQRNKGNFPGRFSGRQFSNSRSEMNVSTLELGDSALYLCASSHGRMNTEAFFGQGTRLTVV.

The chain joins TRBV29-1 to TRBJ2-1; 12 bases map to TRBD2. Per the germline V gene, CDR1 is SQVTM and CDR2 is ANQGSEA. This CDR3 region has 16 residues. Trimming cost V 6 bases and J 5 bases; bases outside gene matches: 11. The CDR3 bases are TGCAGCGTCGCTTTCAGACTAGCGGGGGTGAACAATGAGCAGTTCTTC. This encodes CSVAFRLAGVNNEQFF.

In regard to this clonotype: One end of the junction is discordant with germline, which a read error may explain. The chain recombines TRBV12-3 or TRBV12-4 with TRBJ2-3, with D unresolved. The length of the CDR3 is 14 residues. CDR3 loop: CASSLATSTDTQYF. For the CDR3, the DNA is TGTGCCAGCAGCTTAGCCACTAGCACAGATACGCAGTATTTT.

The CDR3 protein is CASTSGTSYNEQFF. The CDR3 bases are TGTGCCAGCACTAGCGGGACCTCCTACAATGAGCAGTTCTTC. The genes are TRBV7-9 and TRBJ2-1, with TRBD2 identical over 9 bases. Germline V gene lookup returns CDR1 SEHNR and CDR2 FQNEAQ (reference sequence). The CDR3 contains 14 residues. V was clipped by 7 bases and J by 0 bases; unmatched bases: 1.

The rearrangement joins TRBV29-1 to TRBJ1-6; tentative D call: TRBD1 (5 bases). CDR3 length equals 15 residues. Germline CDR1 is SQVTM and CDR2 is ANQGSEA. Trimming took 7 bases from V and 7 from J, leaving 20 bases between them. The CDR3 DNA reads as TGCAGCGCTGGCTTTGGGACTGATAAGAATTCACCCCTCCACTTT. Its protein is CSAGFGTDKNSPLHF. The full variable domain, rest sourced from reference TRBV29-1 and TRBJ1-6, is SAVISQKPSRDICQRGTSLTIQCQVDSQVTMMFWYRQQPGQSLTLIATANQGSEATYESGFVIDKFPISRPNLTFSTLTVSNMSPEDSSIYLCSAGFGTDKNSPLHFGNGTRLTVT.

The sample holds a few counts of this clonotype. The rearrangement links TRBV20-1 to TRBJ2-1, with 8 bases identical to TRBD2. With V trimmed by 6 bases and J by 2 bases, 6 bases remained unmatched. The CDR3 extends over 14 amino acids. Germline CDR1 reads DFQATT; CDR2 reads SNEGSKA (reference sequence). The CDR3 protein is CSALSGAPYNEQFF. CDR3 bases: TGCAGTGCCCTTAGCGGGGCTCCCTACAATGAGCAGTTCTTC.

The chain couples TRBV6-5 to TRBJ2-7; 8 bases agree with TRBD1. Germline values: CDR1 MNHEY, CDR2 SVGAGI. V shed 6 bases and J 3 bases; nucleotides not matched to a gene: 10. The CDR3 is 15 residues long. The CDR3 region has the DNA TGTGCCAGCAGCTTAACAGGGGGACCCTTCTACGAGCAGTACTTC. This gives the protein CASSLTGGPFYEQYF.

This clonotype was detected a few times. The rearrangement uses TRBV20-1 and TRBJ2-5; a weak D match, TRBD1 (6 bases). Trimming removed 8 bases from V and 1 base from J, with 17 bases in between. Germline-derived CDR1 and CDR2 are DFQATT and SNEGSKA (reference sequence). The CDR3 has 14 residues. Here the CDR3 DNA reads TGCAGTCCGGCCGTAAGGACAGTCCAAGAGACCCAGTACTTC. Translation: CSPAVRTVQETQYF.

The J gene is TRBJ2-3, the V gene TRBV12-3 or TRBV12-4; 8 bases agree with TRBD2. Trimming cost V 6 bases and J 0 bases; bases outside gene matches: 8. The CDR3 consists of 16 residues. The CDR3: CASSPRASGSTDTQYF. The CDR3 DNA is TGTGCCAGCAGCCCCCGGGCTAGCGGGAGCACAGATACGCAGTATTTT.

The rearrangement uses TRBV3-1 and TRBJ2-5; D not resolved. TRBJ2-7 explains the end of the DNA better; the J call may be wrong. Germline V gives CDR1 LGHDT, CDR2 YNNKEL (reference sequence). The CDR3 totals 14 residues. The CDR3 nucleotides are TGTGCCAGCAGCCAAGTGGGTCAGAACTACGAGCAGTACTTC. This encodes CASSQVGQNYEQYF.